The 22 T cell receptor beta chains listed next were all sequenced from one sample in a study of cytomegalovirus exposure and HLA in healthy donors. The primer mix had 60 Vbeta and 13 Jbeta primers. Generated by immunoSEQ multiplex PCR, the TCRdb table keeps only in-frame clones and is missing some. The sample comprises 150,000 to 200,000 clones, 80% of which are singletons, and around a tenth rests with the top ten. Sequencing was carried out using PBMCs. The source is a man in his late teens or twenties in good health and CMV-seropositive.

The chain has TRBV11-2 and TRBJ2-7, with D perhaps TRBD2 (7 bases). Germline values: CDR1 SGHAT, CDR2 FQNNGV. V lost 1 base and J lost 2, with 15 bases in between. This CDR3 is 16 amino acids long. CDR3 region: CASSLVGGLTPYEQYF. The CDR3 nucleotides are TGTGCCAGCAGCTTAGTGGGGGGGCTGACTCCCTACGAGCAGTACTTC. The full variable domain, with the rest looked up from reference TRBV11-2 and TRBJ2-7, is EAGVAQSPRYKIIEKRQSVAFWCNPISGHATLYWYQQILGQGPKLLIQFQNNGVVDDSQLPKDRFSAERLKGVDSTLKIQPAKLEDSAVYLCASSLVGGLTPYEQYFGPGTRLTVT.

J is TRBJ1-5 and V is TRBV19; D possibly corresponds to TRBD1 (6 bases). CDR1 LNHDA and CDR2 SQIVND come from the germline V gene (reference sequence). This CDR3 region has 16 residues. V lost 4 bases and J 9 bases, leaving 22 bases between the germline ends. CDR3: CASSKRTAQRVGPQHF. DNA for the CDR3: TGTGCCAGTAGTAAAAGGACAGCGCAACGGGTGGGGCCCCAGCATTTT.

The V call is TRBV13, the J call TRBJ2-2; 10 nucleotides agree with TRBD1. The CDR3 is 16 residues long. Trimming at V came to 5 bases and at J to 7 bases, leaving 10 bases not matched to a gene. From germline, CDR1 is PRHDT and CDR2 FYEKMQ (reference sequence). CDR3 protein: CASSERTGGMSGELFF. CDR3 nucleotide sequence: TGTGCCAGCAGCGAAAGGACAGGGGGAATGAGCGGGGAGCTGTTTTTT.

The chain is built from TRBV5-6 and TRBJ1-1; 9 nucleotides agree with TRBD1. The V segment lost 2 bases and the J segment 8 bases; nucleotides outside the gene matches: 10. Per germline, CDR1 SGHDT and CDR2 YYEEEE. The CDR3 is 15 amino acids. The CDR3 DNA is TGTGCCAGCAGCTTCCGGGACAGGGTATTGGGGGAAGCTTTCTTT. Encoded protein: CASSFRDRVLGEAFF.

The genes are TRBV6-1 and TRBJ2-7, with D unresolved. The CDR3 extends over 15 amino acids. Trimming removed 0 bases from V and 3 bases from J, with 12 bases in between. The V gene's germline CDR1 is MNHNS and CDR2 SASEGT. Here the CDR3 DNA reads TGTGCCAGCAGTGAAGCGGTGGCGGCTATCTACGAGCAGTACTTC. This codes for CASSEAVAAIYEQYF.

The chain couples TRBV7-2 to TRBJ2-7; D may be TRBD2 (6 bases). Trimming pared 5 bases from V and 3 bases from J, leaving 11 bases between. The CDR3 has 13 amino acids. Germline values: CDR1 SGHTA, CDR2 FQGNSA. CDR3 in amino acids: CASSRSSDYEQYF. CDR3 nucleotides: TGTGCCAGCAGCCGTTCTAGCGACTACGAGCAGTACTTC.

V is TRBV9 and J is TRBJ2-3, with D perhaps matching TRBD2 (6 bases). The CDR3 has 15 amino acids. From germline, CDR1 is SGDLS and CDR2 YYNGEE. V was pared by 0 bases and J by 9 bases, with 17 bases between. The DNA of the CDR3 is TGTGCCAGCAGCGTAGTGCGGGACCCTAGAGACACGCAGTATTTT. It translates to CASSVVRDPRDTQYF. Full variable domain (remainder filled in from reference TRBV9 and TRBJ2-3): DSGVTQTPKHLITATGQRVTLRCSPRSGDLSVYWYQQSLDQGLQFLIQYYNGEERAKGNILERFSAQQFPDLHSELNLSSLELGDSALYFCASSVVRDPRDTQYFGPGTRLTVL.

CDR3 sequence reads: CATSQGDAGEKLFF. The CDR3 nucleotides read TGTGCCACCAGCCAGGGGGACGCCGGTGAAAAACTGTTTTTT. V usage is TRBV15 and J usage is TRBJ1-4, with 7 nucleotides matching TRBD1. The CDR3 consists of 14 residues. V was clipped by 5 bases and J by 7 bases; unmatched bases: 7. The V gene's germline CDR1 is LNHNV and CDR2 YYDKDF (reference sequence).

The V gene is TRBV5-5, the J gene TRBJ2-3; possible D gene TRBD1, 5 bases. The CDR3 is made up of 15 amino acids. Between the trimmed V and J ends, which lost 6 bases and 4 bases, there was a span of 18 bases. Germline V gene data show CDR1 as SGHKS and CDR2 as YYEKEE (reference sequence). The CDR3 here is CASTITGSRADTQYF. DNA of the CDR3: TGTGCCAGCACCATTACAGGCTCCCGGGCAGATACGCAGTATTTT.

This clone has only one observation. The chain recombines TRBV29-1 with TRBJ2-4; 8 positions agree with TRBD2. Germline-derived CDR1 and CDR2 are SQVTM and ANQGSEA. The V and J ends lost 8 bases and 3 bases, in that order; junction bases with no gene match: 18. The CDR3 is 17 amino acids. The CDR3 sequence is CSPPAGGCYIDKNIQYF. CDR3 nucleotides: TGCAGCCCCCCCGCGGGAGGTTGTTATATTGACAAAAACATTCAGTACTTC. Full variable domain (missing parts from reference TRBV29-1 and TRBJ2-4): SAVISQKPSRDICQRGTSLTIQCQVDSQVTMMFWYRQQPGQSLTLIATANQGSEATYESGFVIDKFPISRPNLTFSTLTVSNMSPEDSSIYLCSPPAGGCYIDKNIQYFGAGTRLSVL.

As for this clone: This is likely a read error, given that the CDR3 carries no conserved phenylalanine or tryptophan at its end. The chain has TRBV6-1 and TRBJ1-6; a possible D gene is TRBD1 (6 bases). Germline V lookup: CDR1 MNHNS, CDR2 SASEGT. Trimming removed 6 bases at V and 10 bases at J, with 13 bases between. The CDR3 sequence is 13 residues long. The CDR3 loop is CASSLIQGSPLHL. The CDR3 DNA follows: TGTGCCAGCAGCCTCATACAGGGCTCACCCCTCCACCTT.

The chain carries TRBV5-1 and TRBJ2-2; TRBD2 matches at 7 bases. Germline-derived CDR1 and CDR2 are SGHRS and YFSETQ. V lost 4 bases to trimming and J lost 0 bases; unmatched junction nucleotides: 6. The CDR3 loop spans 16 amino acids. The CDR3 region has the DNA TGCGCCAGCAGCGACGTGGGGGGGGCGAACACCGGGGAGCTGTTTTTT. Translating it yields CASSDVGGANTGELFF.

The chain uses TRBV14 and TRBJ2-7, with D perhaps matching TRBD2 (5 bases). This CDR3 spans 15 amino acids. CDR1 is SGHDN and CDR2 is FVKESK in the germline V gene. Trimming took off 4 bases at V and 3 bases at J, with 16 bases between the two ends. CDR3 loop: CASSLPGREGYEQYF. The CDR3 nucleotides are TGTGCCAGCAGCCTCCCAGGACGGGAAGGCTACGAGCAGTACTTC.

The chain is built from TRBV7-9 and TRBJ2-7; D ambiguous. The length of the CDR3 is 14 residues. The ends were cut back, 2 bases at V and 5 bases at J, with 13 bases in the middle. Germline CDR1 reads SEHNR; CDR2 reads FQNEAQ (reference sequence). The CDR3, as DNA: TGTGCCAGCAGCTTACCCTCTCCTATCCACGAGCAGTACTTC. As protein: CASSLPSPIHEQYF.

Here the CDR3 reads CASRDSLYNEQFF. CDR3 bases: TGTGCCAGCAGGGACAGTCTATACAATGAGCAGTTCTTC. The chain links TRBV28 to TRBJ2-1; possible D gene TRBD1, 6 bases. Germline V lookup: CDR1 MDHEN, CDR2 SYDVKM. The ends were cut back, 6 bases at V and 4 bases at J, with 10 bases in the middle. CDR3 length: 13 residues.

J is TRBJ1-1 and V is TRBV29-1, with D tentatively TRBD1 (5 bases). With 7 bases removed from V and 5 bases from J, the gap between germline ends came to 14 bases. In germline, CDR1 is SQVTM, CDR2 ANQGSEA. The CDR3 loop spans 12 amino acids. CDR3 loop: CSGQGFGTEAFF. The CDR3 DNA reads TGCAGCGGTCAGGGTTTCGGGACTGAAGCTTTCTTT.

This clone has more than one count but fewer than ten. The chain links TRBV28 to TRBJ2-1; 8 bases line up with TRBD1. V lost 5 bases, J lost 6 bases, and 9 bases stayed unmatched. In germline, CDR1 is MDHEN, CDR2 SYDVKM. This CDR3 is built from 15 residues. CDR3 sequence (DNA): TGTGCCAGCAGTATACAGGACAGGGTGGGCAATGAGCAGTTCTTC. Translating it yields CASSIQDRVGNEQFF.

CDR3 sequence (DNA): TGTGCCAGCAGCGTATCTAGTGGGGAGTACAATGAGCAGTTCTTC. Amino acid sequence: CASSVSSGEYNEQFF. This sequence joins TRBV6-6 and TRBJ2-1; perhaps TRBD2 as D (5 bases). Trimming took off 6 bases at V and 4 bases at J, with 16 bases between the two ends. This CDR3 comprises 15 residues. In germline, CDR1 is MNHNY, CDR2 SVGAGI (reference sequence).

J is TRBJ2-5 and V is TRBV19, with 8 bases lining up with TRBD2. Germline V gene sequence: CDR1 LNHDA, CDR2 SQIVND (reference sequence). CDR3 length: 19 residues. V dropped 3 bases and J dropped 4; count of bases not matched to a gene: 19. CDR3 loop: CASSMAGGPGLGIGETQYF. CDR3 sequence (DNA): TGTGCCAGTAGTATGGCGGGGGGACCGGGACTAGGGATTGGAGAGACCCAGTACTTC.

CDR3 sequence reads: CASKEDTWSYEQYF. CDR3 sequence (DNA): TGTGCCAGCAAGGAGGATACCTGGTCTTACGAGCAGTACTTC. This chain connects TRBV6-5 to TRBJ2-7; D is perhaps TRBD2 (5 bases). Germline V gives CDR1 MNHEY, CDR2 SVGAGI. Between the trimmed V and J ends, which lost 7 bases and 4 bases, there was a span of 17 bases. The CDR3 runs to 14 residues.

This chain links TRBV7-9 with TRBJ2-5; a weak D match, TRBD1 (6 bases). This CDR3 is built from 15 residues. Germline CDR1 is SEHNR and CDR2 is FQNEAQ (reference sequence). V lost 2 bases, J lost 5 bases, and 15 bases lay in between. CDR3 nucleotides: TGTGCCAGCAGCTTAAGGTTTTTCCAGGGGGAGACCCAGTACTTC. Amino acid sequence: CASSLRFFQGETQYF. Full variable domain (remainder filled in from reference TRBV7-9 and TRBJ2-5): DTGVSQNPRHKITKRGQNVTFRCDPISEHNRLYWYRQTLGQGPEFLTYFQNEAQLEKSRLLSDRFSAERPKGSFSTLEIQRTEQGDSAMYLCASSLRFFQGETQYFGPGTRLLVL.

The sample holds a few counts of this clone. This sequence joins TRBV18 and TRBJ1-2; 8 bases are shared with TRBD1. The CDR3 extends over 13 amino acids. Germline V lookup: CDR1 KGHSH, CDR2 LQKENI. V dropped 6 bases and J dropped 3; count of bases not matched to a gene: 3. In DNA, the CDR3 is TGTGCCAGCTCGCCGGGACAGGACTATGGCTACACCTTC. As protein: CASSPGQDYGYTF.